The rows below give T cell receptor beta chains drawn from one sample of a study of CXCR3-negative and CXCR3-positive naive CD8 T cells. TCRdb re-called the 5' RACE reads, yielding one record per CDR3 amino acid sequence without DNA. Here the sample table reports about 98,000 distinct CDR3 sequences. The sample was naive CXCR3+ CD8+ T cells from blood. All receptors come from a human donor in good health. Some clones in this sample may be carry-over from other donors' samples. Each CDR3 is given with its conserved first and last residue.

V gene,CDR3 length,J gene,CDR3 protein
TRBV5-5,15,TRBJ2-7,CASSLGQGELYEQYF
TRBV20-1,14,TRBJ2-7,CSASFGLGNYEQYF
TRBV9,14,TRBJ2-1,CASSVVDSYNEQFF
TRBV20-1,16,TRBJ2-2,CSAPNRDRVQPRELFF
TRBV6-6,15,TRBJ2-7,CASSDGTPWAYEQYF
TRBV20-1,17,TRBJ1-4,CSARDRDHRQLHEKLFF
TRBV12-3/TRBV12-4,14,TRBJ1-2,CASSLSTTGFGYTF
TRBV19,15,TRBJ2-1,CASSSWAGSYNEQFF
TRBV20-1,16,TRBJ2-1,CSAKEGGGPLYGVQFF
TRBV5-1,14,TRBJ1-6,CASTTSGGRSPLHF
TRBV13,16,TRBJ1-2,CASSSIRETFPYGYTF
TRBV28,16,TRBJ1-2,CASSLDRDRANYGYTF
TRBV28,14,TRBJ2-3,CASTRAGGPDTQYF
TRBV7-2,16,TRBJ2-3,CASSGRLAGFPDTQYF
TRBV7-9,20,TRBJ2-3,CASSSPLDRPNLIGTDTQYF
TRBV29-1,19,TRBJ2-1,CSVLLAGLREWEKYLEQFF
TRBV11-2,14,TRBJ2-1,CASSSVTGVNEQFF
TRBV6-2/TRBV6-3,15,TRBJ2-7,CASSYADTVVVEQYF
TRBV29-1,15,TRBJ2-2,CSVEKGGRNTGELFF
TRBV29-1,20,TRBJ2-5,CSVGGTGEGLAGGSQETQYF
TRBV21-1,12,TRBJ1-1,CASSIPHTEAFF
TRBV6-4,17,TRBJ2-4,CASTDEGSEVAKNIQYF
TRBV20-1,15,TRBJ2-5,CSAARGRGESETQYF
TRBV30,13,TRBJ1-1,CAWSGQGYTEAFF
TRBV7-9,14,TRBJ1-5,CASSSRATDQPQHF
TRBV3-1,16,TRBJ2-3,CASSRGAGGLTDTQYF
TRBV19,13,TRBJ2-7,CASGTASPYEQYF
TRBV29-1,15,TRBJ2-4,CSVSGGALAKNIQYF
TRBV9,14,TRBJ2-7,CASSPLGTDYEQYF
TRBV20-1,13,TRBJ2-7,CSARRSGSYEQYF
TRBV10-3,15,TRBJ2-5,CATFGGPHQEETQYF
TRBV12-5,18,TRBJ2-2,CASGPPGTGIANTGELFF
TRBV7-6,15,TRBJ2-3,CASSLAVGLTDTQYF
TRBV10-1,15,TRBJ1-4,CASSDHLRPWGKLFF
TRBV7-2,16,TRBJ2-7,CASSYGAGQGTYEQYF
TRBV20-1,13,TRBJ2-1,CSAYAAAGTEQFF
TRBV19,14,TRBJ2-7,CASSGSGDLYEQYF
TRBV4-2,16,TRBJ2-3,CASSQDPAGSTDTQYF
TRBV4-1,16,TRBJ1-5,CASSQAGTGGNQPQHF
TRBV6-2/TRBV6-3,17,TRBJ2-3,CASSSTSGAFSTDTQYF
TRBV6-6,16,TRBJ2-1,CASSYSPSGEDNEQFF
TRBV27,16,TRBJ2-5,CASSSPTTYARETQYF